This TCR beta chain is from a study of shared clonotypes between healthy human individuals. Study-wide context: CD4 naive cells filled three plates per donor, CD4 memory three, CD8 naive two and CD8 memory one. Study-wide results and limits: It was the few donors that limited the genetic and exposure-history diversity represented. Incomplete sequencing of sorted subsets was indicated by rarefaction despite large depth.

The assay used deep level. Data came from immunoSEQ multiplex PCR; TCRdb stores just in-frame clones and leaves some out. The data show roughly 2.1 million clones, roughly 91% seen once. The CDR3 spans 15 residues. J was trimmed by 10 bases and V by 2 bases; bases with no gene match: 8. CDR1 is SGHVS, CDR2 FNYEAQ, per germline. A remark on this clone: The antigen is not known.

Naive CD8 cells lacked CD45RO, underwent positive selection for CCR7 and left out terminally differentiated effector memory CD45RA+ cells. Specimen: naive CD8+ T cells from PBMCs. This clonotype was obtained from a man aged 18-30 years in good health. Some clones in this sample may be carry-over from other donors' samples. The rearrangement links TRBV7-6 to TRBJ1-4, with 9 positions matching TRBD1. DNA for the CDR3: TGTGCCAGCAGCTTACGGGACAGGGCCGGAGGAAAACTGTTTTTT. Translated, it gives CASSLRDRAGGKLFF.